These 21 T cell receptor beta chains originate from one sample sequenced in a study of cytomegalovirus exposure and HLA in healthy donors (dated by TCRdb to between 2016 and 2019). The library was produced with the immunoSEQ multiplex PCR assay. A mixture of 60 forward primers for TCR Vbeta segments and 13 reverse primers for TCR Jbeta segments was used in the multiplex PCR. Drawn from immuneACCESS, this table holds only the in-frame rearrangements with V and J called that TCRdb kept. Clones are partly lost; checked studies trace under half to an unresolved V gene and leave the rest unexplained. This sample holds approximately 100,000 clones; approximately 72% were observed only once. The biggest ten clones account for approximately 11% of the sample. The source material was PBMCs. The source is a man aged 18-30 years in good health and CMV-seropositive.

The CDR3 here is CALGTARYGYTF. CDR3 in DNA: TGTGCCTTGGGGACAGCGCGCTATGGCTACACCTTC. This chain joins TRBV30 and TRBJ1-2, with 7 bases that match TRBD1. CDR3 size: 12 residues. Germline V gives CDR1 GTSNPN, CDR2 SVGIG (reference sequence). V trimming: 7 bases; J trimming: 4 bases; junction bases outside the gene matches: 6.

The V and J genes are TRBV2 and TRBJ2-1, with 9 nucleotides matching TRBD2. The CDR3 is 16 residues long. Germline V CDR1 and CDR2: SNHLY, FYNNEI. J lost 7 bases, V lost 0 bases, and 7 bases had no gene match. In nucleotides, the CDR3 is TGTGCCAGCAGTGAAGCATCGAGCGGGGGGCGGAATGAGCAGTTCTTC. Translated: CASSEASSGGRNEQFF.

This clone has more than one count but fewer than ten. The chain has TRBV9 and TRBJ2-2; 16 nucleotides agree with TRBD2. CDR1 and CDR2 (germline): SGDLS, YYNGEE. V lost 4 bases to trimming and J lost 6 bases; unmatched junction nucleotides: 9. The CDR3 spans 18 residues. The CDR3, as DNA: TGTGCCAGCAGCCCCCCGGGACTAGCGGGGGGGTTGGCCGGGGAGCTGTTTTTT. This sequence encodes CASSPPGLAGGLAGELFF.

The gene calls are TRBV7-7 and TRBJ2-7; maybe TRBD1 (6 bases). This CDR3 region has 13 residues. CDR1 is SSHAT, CDR2 FNYEAQ, per germline (reference sequence). The V and J ends lost 5 bases and 8 bases respectively, with 16 bases between them. The CDR3 nucleotides read TGTGCCAGCAGCCCCGATAGGGGGAATAAGCAGTACTTC. Encoded protein: CASSPDRGNKQYF.

The rearrangement uses TRBV5-8 and TRBJ1-5, with D unclear. The V end lost 0 bases, the J end lost 7 bases, and 11 bases lay between the germline ends. The CDR3 extends over 14 amino acids. Per the germline V gene, CDR1 is SGHTS and CDR2 is YDEGEE. CDR3 nucleotide sequence: TGTGCCAGCAGCTTGGATCCCCGCGGCCAGCCCCAGCATTTT. Translating it yields CASSLDPRGQPQHF.

The chain couples TRBV5-1 to TRBJ1-2, with 11 bases identical to TRBD1. Germline CDR1 reads SGHRS; CDR2 reads YFSETQ. V gave up 3 bases and J gave up 7 bases; unmatched junction bases: 8. The CDR3 spans 15 residues. CDR3 amino acids: CASSWDGQGAGGYTF. The CDR3 DNA sequence: TGCGCCAGCAGCTGGGACGGACAGGGGGCGGGTGGCTACACCTTC.

V usage is TRBV6-5 and J usage is TRBJ1-2, with 7 bases aligning to TRBD1. The CDR3 runs to 15 residues. The ends lost 0 bases at V and 0 bases at J; junction bases unmatched: 1. In germline, CDR1 is MNHEY, CDR2 SVGAGI. CDR3 amino acids: CASSYSGTANYGYTF. The DNA of the CDR3 is TGTGCCAGCAGTTACTCTGGGACAGCTAACTATGGCTACACCTTC.

CDR3 sequence reads: CASSQLGREPDTQYF. The CDR3 DNA sequence: TGTGCCAGCAGCCAGCTAGGGAGGGAGCCAGATACGCAGTATTTT. V gene TRBV4-2 combines with J gene TRBJ2-3, with 7 bases that match TRBD2. Germline V CDR1 and CDR2: LGHNA, YNFKEQ. V shed 3 bases and J 4 bases; nucleotides not matched to a gene: 7. The CDR3 extends over 15 amino acids.

The chain joins TRBV28 to TRBJ1-1; D may be TRBD1 (6 bases). Trimming cost V 1 base and J 1 base, with 13 bases left between them. Per germline, CDR1 MDHEN and CDR2 SYDVKM. This CDR3 contains 16 residues. CDR3 protein: CASSLSRGGGNTEAFF. The CDR3 bases are TGTGCCAGCAGTTTATCGAGGGGAGGGGGGAACACTGAAGCTTTCTTT.

The rearrangement uses TRBV19 and TRBJ1-4; D gene unclear. In germline, CDR1 is LNHDA, CDR2 SQIVND (reference sequence). The CDR3 runs to 12 residues. The V end lost 6 bases, the J end lost 5 bases, and 7 bases lay between the germline ends. CDR3 amino acids: CASRPQNEKLFF. The CDR3 DNA is TGTGCCAGTAGACCACAGAATGAAAAACTGTTTTTT.

This chain links TRBV5-1 with TRBJ1-1; maybe TRBD1 (5 bases). The CDR3 contains 17 residues. V was trimmed by 4 bases and J by 0 bases, leaving 19 bases between them. From germline, CDR1 is SGHRS and CDR2 YFSETQ. For the CDR3, the DNA is TGCGCCAGCAGCCTACGCGGCAGGGCTTCCTTGAACACTGAAGCTTTCTTT. Protein product: CASSLRGRASLNTEAFF.

CDR3 residues: CASSQGQTEAFF. DNA of the CDR3: TGTGCCAGTAGTCAAGGACAGACTGAAGCTTTCTTT. The rearrangement joins TRBV19 to TRBJ1-1; D perhaps matches TRBD1 (6 bases). The CDR3 totals 12 residues. The V end lost 5 bases, the J end lost 5 bases, and 9 bases lay between the germline ends. Germline V gene data show CDR1 as LNHDA and CDR2 as SQIVND (reference sequence).

The chain links TRBV4-1 to TRBJ2-7; 10 bases fit TRBD2. V lost 1 base and J lost 5; bases outside the gene matches: 5. This CDR3 is 15 amino acids long. Germline CDR1 reads MGHRA; CDR2 reads YSYEKL. The CDR3 bases are TGCGCCAGCAGCCAAGCGCTAGCGGGGGTCAACGAGCAGTACTTC. It is translated as CASSQALAGVNEQYF.

The gene calls are TRBV19 and TRBJ1-1; 10 nucleotides match TRBD1. This CDR3 is built from 15 residues. Trimming cost V 7 bases and J 1 base; bases outside gene matches: 6. CDR1 and CDR2 from the germline V gene are LNHDA and SQIVND (reference sequence). The CDR3: CASTDRGQGNTEAFF. The DNA for the CDR3 is TGTGCCAGTACCGACAGGGGGCAAGGGAACACTGAAGCTTTCTTT. Full variable domain (outside the CDR3, taken from reference TRBV19 and TRBJ1-1): DGGITQSPKYLFRKEGQNVTLSCEQNLNHDAMYWYRQDPGQGLRLIYYSQIVNDFQKGDIAEGYSVSREKKESFPLTVTSAQKNPTAFYLCASTDRGQGNTEAFFGQGTRLTVV.

The rearrangement uses TRBV6-6 and TRBJ2-6; 8 positions match TRBD1. Germline V gene lookup returns CDR1 MNHNY and CDR2 SVGAGI (reference sequence). V was clipped by 6 bases and J by 2 bases; unmatched bases: 3. The CDR3 has 15 amino acids. The CDR3 is CASRSGGAGANVLTF. As DNA, the CDR3 is TGTGCCAGCAGGTCAGGGGGCGCTGGGGCCAACGTCCTGACTTTC.

This chain joins TRBV6-1 and TRBJ2-7, with D perhaps TRBD2 (5 bases). The germline gives CDR1 MNHNS, CDR2 SASEGT. Trimming stripped 1 base from V and 2 bases from J, with 15 bases between. There are 16 residues in the CDR3. The CDR3 DNA follows: TGTGCCAGCAGTGAAGGCGCAAGCCCGGGAACCTACGAGCAGTACTTC. Translating gives CASSEGASPGTYEQYF.

This chain links TRBV29-1 with TRBJ1-2; the match to TRBD1 covers 10 bases. The CDR3 totals 16 residues. Germline-derived CDR1 and CDR2 are SQVTM and ANQGSEA. V was pared by 3 bases and J by 7 bases, with 14 bases of the junction left unmatched. CDR3 sequence: CSVDNFSFGQGVGYTF. As DNA, the CDR3 is TGCAGCGTTGACAATTTTTCATTTGGACAGGGGGTTGGCTACACCTTC.

Comments on this clone: The conserved final phenylalanine or tryptophan is absent from the CDR3, which likely points to a read error. CDR3 in amino acids: CATSRDPEGGQAGNNSPLHL. Here the CDR3 DNA reads TGTGCCACCAGCAGAGACCCCGAAGGCGGACAGGCGGGTAATAATTCACCCCTCCACCTT. V and J are TRBV15 and TRBJ1-6; 7 bases align to TRBD1. The CDR3 has 20 residues. The junction had 16 bases not matched to a gene; V was cut back by 0 bases and J by 5 bases. Germline V gives CDR1 LNHNV, CDR2 YYDKDF (reference sequence).

The CDR3 DNA reads TGTGCCAGCAGCTTAATGGACAGGGGGACAGCAGATACGCAGTATTTT. This translates into CASSLMDRGTADTQYF. The chain is built from TRBV7-9 and TRBJ2-3, with 10 bases fitting TRBD1. The CDR3 is 16 residues long. From germline, CDR1 is SEHNR and CDR2 FQNEAQ (reference sequence). V shed 2 bases and J 4 bases; nucleotides not matched to a gene: 6. The full variable domain, with the rest looked up from reference TRBV7-9 and TRBJ2-3, is DTGVSQNPRHKITKRGQNVTFRCDPISEHNRLYWYRQTLGQGPEFLTYFQNEAQLEKSRLLSDRFSAERPKGSFSTLEIQRTEQGDSAMYLCASSLMDRGTADTQYFGPGTRLTVL.

The gene calls are TRBV6-5 and TRBJ2-1; TRBD1 aligns across 9 bases. Per the germline V gene, CDR1 is MNHEY and CDR2 is SVGAGI. Germline trimming cut 6 bases from V and 4 bases from J; bases unmatched to any gene: 7. CDR3 length equals 15 residues. The CDR3 loop reads CASSPTGGTYNEQFF. CDR3 DNA: TGTGCCAGCAGCCCCACAGGGGGCACTTACAATGAGCAGTTCTTC.

The chain carries TRBV27 and TRBJ2-2; D is possibly TRBD2 (6 bases). Germline values: CDR1 MNHEY, CDR2 SMNVEV (reference sequence). CDR3 length: 13 amino acids. Deletions cut 6 bases from V and 8 bases from J, with 13 bases between. CDR3 nucleotide sequence: TGTGCCAGCAGCCGGGGGTTAGGTGGGGAGCTGTTTTTT. Its protein product is CASSRGLGGELFF.